This TCR beta chain was profiled in a study of blood T cell repertoires in COVID-19. Study summary: Samples of COVID-19 (acute and convalescent) were obtained from the United States, Italy and Spain.

This CDR3 has 16 residues. V dropped 6 bases and J dropped 2 bases, with 17 bases sitting between them. Germline V lookup: CDR1 MDHEN, CDR2 SYDVKM. Method: immunoSEQ multiplex PCR; TCRdb's copy keeps in-frame clones and lacks some. The sample includes some 89,000 clones, about 80% seen only once; the top ten take approximately 6.8%. This clonotype originated in an older man with acute or convalescent COVID-19. The chain combines TRBV28 with TRBJ1-5; D is possibly TRBD1 (5 bases). Sequenced material: peripheral blood. The CDR3 DNA follows: TGTGCCAGCAGCCCTCTGGGAGGGGCTGGCAATCAGCCCCAGCATTTT. The encoded protein is CASSPLGGAGNQPQHF.